Detailed here is one T cell receptor beta chain. No antigen is known for it. Germline CDR1 SGHTS, CDR2 YDEGEE. This CDR3 is 17 amino acids long. Trimming left V 4 bases short and J 5 bases short, with 22 bases between. Libraries were prepared by immunoSEQ multiplex PCR; TCRdb keeps only in-frame clonotypes and omits some of them. The data contain around 80,000 clones, approximately 83% of them singletons. The sample originates from a study of T cell responses to AZD1222 COVID-19 vaccine. Findings and caveats of the study: Repertoires were obtained only post-peak T cell response. Seropositivity was recorded at baseline in only six AZD1222 recipients. Reportedly, nearly half the spike-specific TCRs target unmutated variant regions.

The source is an adult who received the AZD1222 COVID-19 vaccine. The starting material was peripheral blood, obtained 28 days after the second AZD1222 dose. The chain combines TRBV5-8 with TRBJ1-5; no clear D gene. The CDR3 protein is CASSSKVAQPAYQPQHF. The CDR3 coding sequence is TGTGCCAGCAGCAGTAAGGTGGCCCAGCCGGCCTATCAGCCCCAGCATTTT. The entire variable domain, with the rest obtained from reference TRBV5-8 and TRBJ1-5, is as follows: EAGVTQSPTHLIKTRGQQATLRCSPISGHTSVYWYQQALGLGLQFLLWYDEGEERNRGNFPPRFSGRQFPNYSSELNVNALELEDSALYLCASSSKVAQPAYQPQHFGDGTRLSIL.